The next 3 T cell receptor beta chains were all read from a single sample in a study of post-analysis software for immune sequencing data. Broader study findings: Four or five TRBV segments were more frequent in patients than controls; TRBV5-6, TRBV5-1 and TRBV20-1 belonged to this group.

These receptors' targets are unknown. cDNA libraries of TCR beta carried unique molecular identifiers. TCRdb fed the PCR reads into MiXCR, producing one record per CDR3 protein. The sample contains roughly 800,000 distinct CDR3 sequences, approximately 53% of which appear only once. Sequencing was carried out using blood. These TCRs come from a girl aged 5-17 years with multiple sclerosis.

There are a few counts of this clonotype. The chain employs TRBV7-9 and TRBJ2-5; possibly TRBD2 for D (5 bases). Germline-derived CDR1 and CDR2 are SEHNR and FQNEAQ (reference sequence). V lost 8 bases and J 1 base, leaving 11 bases between the germline ends. The CDR3 totals 13 residues. The CDR3 DNA is TGTGCCAGCGGGGTAGCGTTCCAAGAGACCCAGTACTTC. It translates to CASGVAFQETQYF.

This clonotype was seen many times. V usage is TRBV9 and J usage is TRBJ2-7; 11 bases fit TRBD1. Germline loops: CDR1 SGDLS, CDR2 YYNGEE. The CDR3 runs 14 residues. Trimming removed 3 bases from V and 3 bases from J; junction bases left unmatched: 2. CDR3: CASSAGTGGYEQYF. DNA for the CDR3: TGTGCCAGCAGCGCCGGGACAGGGGGCTACGAGCAGTACTTC.

This chain joins TRBV12-3 or TRBV12-4 and TRBJ2-1; D is possibly TRBD1 (5 bases). V shed 8 bases and J shed 7 bases, with 18 bases lying between them. CDR3 length: 14 residues. The CDR3 DNA is TGTGCCAGCTCAAAGGGGCCCGGGCGTAATGAGCAGTTCTTC. Translating gives CASSKGPGRNEQFF.